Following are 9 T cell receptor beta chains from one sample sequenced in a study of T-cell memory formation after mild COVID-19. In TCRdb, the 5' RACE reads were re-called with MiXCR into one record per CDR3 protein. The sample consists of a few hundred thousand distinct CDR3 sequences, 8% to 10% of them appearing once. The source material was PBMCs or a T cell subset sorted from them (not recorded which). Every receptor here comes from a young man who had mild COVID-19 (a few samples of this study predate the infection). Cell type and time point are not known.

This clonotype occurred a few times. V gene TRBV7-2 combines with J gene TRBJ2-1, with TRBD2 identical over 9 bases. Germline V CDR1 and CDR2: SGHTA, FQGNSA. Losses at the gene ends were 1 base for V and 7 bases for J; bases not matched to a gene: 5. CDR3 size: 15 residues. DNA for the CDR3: TGTGCCAGCAGCTTAGTGGGACTAGCCGGAAATGAGCAGTTCTTC. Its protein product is CASSLVGLAGNEQFF.

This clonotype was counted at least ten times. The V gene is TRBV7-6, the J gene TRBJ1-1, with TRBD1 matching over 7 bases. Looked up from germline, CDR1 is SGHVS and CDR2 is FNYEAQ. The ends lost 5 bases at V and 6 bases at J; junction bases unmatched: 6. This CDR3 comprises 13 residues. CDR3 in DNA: TGTGCCAGCAGCGCCAACCAGGGGGCTGAAGCTTTCTTT. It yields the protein CASSANQGAEAFF.

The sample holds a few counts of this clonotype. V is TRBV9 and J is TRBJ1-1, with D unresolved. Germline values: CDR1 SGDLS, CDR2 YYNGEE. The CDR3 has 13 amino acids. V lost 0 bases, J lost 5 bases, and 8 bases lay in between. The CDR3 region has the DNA TGTGCCAGCAGCGTAGGTGGGCGGACTGAAGCTTTCTTT. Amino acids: CASSVGGRTEAFF. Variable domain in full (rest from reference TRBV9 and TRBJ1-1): DSGVTQTPKHLITATGQRVTLRCSPRSGDLSVYWYQQSLDQGLQFLIQYYNGEERAKGNILERFSAQQFPDLHSELNLSSLELGDSALYFCASSVGGRTEAFFGQGTRLTVV.

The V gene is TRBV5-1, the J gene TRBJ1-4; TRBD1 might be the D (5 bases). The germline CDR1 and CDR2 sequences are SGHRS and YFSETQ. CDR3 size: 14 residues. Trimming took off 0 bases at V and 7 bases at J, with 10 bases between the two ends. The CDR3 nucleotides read TGCGCCAGCAGCTTGGCCCCAGGGAGTGAAAAACTGTTTTTT. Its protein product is CASSLAPGSEKLFF. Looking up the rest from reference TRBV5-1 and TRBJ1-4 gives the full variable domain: KAGVTQTPRYLIKTRGQQVTLSCSPISGHRSVSWYQQTPGQGLQFLFEYFSETQRNKGNFPGRFSGRQFSNSRSEMNVSTLELGDSALYLCASSLAPGSEKLFFGSGTQLSVL.

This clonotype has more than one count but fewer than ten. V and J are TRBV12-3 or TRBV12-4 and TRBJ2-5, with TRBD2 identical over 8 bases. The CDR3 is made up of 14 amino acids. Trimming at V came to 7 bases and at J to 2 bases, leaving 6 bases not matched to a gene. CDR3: CASTRGRQQETQYF. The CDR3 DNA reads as TGTGCCAGCACCCGCGGGAGGCAGCAAGAGACCCAGTACTTC.

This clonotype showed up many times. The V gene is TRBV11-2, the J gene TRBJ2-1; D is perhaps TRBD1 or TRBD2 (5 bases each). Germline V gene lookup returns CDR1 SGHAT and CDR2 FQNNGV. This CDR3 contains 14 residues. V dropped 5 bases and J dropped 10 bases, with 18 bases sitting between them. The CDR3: CASSEGLQGNEQFF. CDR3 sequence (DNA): TGTGCCAGCAGCGAGGGCCTCCAGGGCAACGAGCAGTTCTTC.

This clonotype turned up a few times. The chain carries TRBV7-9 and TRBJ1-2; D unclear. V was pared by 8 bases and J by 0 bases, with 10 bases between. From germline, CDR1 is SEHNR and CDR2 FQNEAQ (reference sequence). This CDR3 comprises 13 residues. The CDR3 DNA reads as TGTGCCAGCCGGGCAGGACCTAACTATGGCTACACCTTC. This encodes CASRAGPNYGYTF.

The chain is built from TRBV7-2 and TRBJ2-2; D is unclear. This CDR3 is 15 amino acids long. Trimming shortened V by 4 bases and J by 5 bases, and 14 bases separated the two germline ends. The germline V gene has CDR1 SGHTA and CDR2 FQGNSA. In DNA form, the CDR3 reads TGTGCCAGCAGCTCCCAGGCAGGTCTGACCGGGGAGCTGTTTTTT. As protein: CASSSQAGLTGELFF.

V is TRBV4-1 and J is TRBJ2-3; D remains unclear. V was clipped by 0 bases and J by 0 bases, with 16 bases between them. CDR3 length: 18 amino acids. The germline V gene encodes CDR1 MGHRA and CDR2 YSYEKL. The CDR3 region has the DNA TGCGCCAGCAGCCAAGAGAAAACCGGCCAGTCCAGCACAGATACGCAGTATTTT. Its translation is CASSQEKTGQSSTDTQYF.